A single T cell receptor beta chain is shown here with its context. Its specificity is not known. TCRdb passed the reads through MiXCR, listing each CDR3 protein once. The sample has tens of thousands of distinct CDR3 sequences; roughly 21% are singletons. The data originate from a study of T cell repertoires in cytomegalovirus infection. The wider study: Selected CMV epitopes included recently identified HLA-C-restricted ones as well as well-studied HLA-B-restricted ones. Both CMV infection and a matching HLA type were indicated by public TCR beta signatures.

Losses at the gene ends were 6 bases for V and 3 bases for J; bases not matched to a gene: 3. CDR3 length: 14 residues. Germline assignment: CDR1 MNHEY and CDR2 SMNVEV (reference sequence). Overall study findings and caveats: CMV-specific HLA-C-restricted TCR beta clonotypes dominated the ex vivo response.

This sequence joins TRBV27 and TRBJ1-4; 8 nucleotides match TRBD1. This sequence originates from a human donor in good health (CMV status not recorded). Some clones in this sample may be carry-over from other donors' samples. Source: CD8+ T cells from cultured PBMCs, taken from culture after CMV antigen stimulation. CDR3 in amino acids: CASRRTGSNEKLFF. The DNA of the CDR3 is TGTGCCAGCAGGCGGACAGGGTCTAATGAAAAACTGTTTTTT.